One sample yielded the 19 T cell receptor beta chains listed below, sequenced in a study of cytomegalovirus exposure and HLA in healthy donors. The PCR had 60 Vbeta and 13 Jbeta primers. Here immunoSEQ multiplex PCR was the method, and the copy in TCRdb shows in-frame clones only, minus some. The sample data list tens of thousands of clones. The specimen sequenced was PBMCs. The receptors here all came from a man aged 50 to 60 in good health and CMV-seronegative.

This chain connects TRBV7-6 to TRBJ2-7; TRBD1 aligns across 8 bases. Germline V CDR1 and CDR2: SGHVS, FNYEAQ. The J segment lost 2 bases and the V segment lost 5 bases, leaving 5 bases of the junction unmatched. The CDR3 length is 14 residues. The CDR3: CASSARGPPYEQYF. CDR3 nucleotide sequence: TGTGCCAGCAGCGCCAGGGGGCCACCCTACGAGCAGTACTTC.

The rearrangement joins TRBV2 to TRBJ1-5; 9 bases are a match to TRBD1. Germline loops: CDR1 SNHLY, CDR2 FYNNEI. The CDR3 sequence is 15 residues long. Trimming took 4 bases from V and 7 from J; bases not matched to a gene: 8. CDR3 sequence reads: CASSGDRVGTQPQHF. The CDR3 bases are TGTGCCAGCAGTGGGGACAGGGTGGGGACACAGCCCCAGCATTTT. The complete variable domain, with remaining parts taken from reference TRBV2 and TRBJ1-5, reads EPEVTQTPSHQVTQMGQEVILRCVPISNHLYFYWYRQILGQKVEFLVSFYNNEISEKSEIFDDQFSVERPDGSNFTLKIRSTKLEDSAMYFCASSGDRVGTQPQHFGDGTRLSIL.

This sequence joins TRBV25-1 and TRBJ1-3; 8 positions agree with TRBD1. V gave up 5 bases and J gave up 6 bases; unmatched junction bases: 15. The CDR3 runs to 17 residues. Germline-derived CDR1 and CDR2 are MGHDK and SYGVNS. In DNA form, the CDR3 reads TGTGCCAGCAGTTCTAAGGAGGGAGGACAGGGAGTAAACACCATATATTTT. It yields the protein CASSSKEGGQGVNTIYF.

This chain joins TRBV9 and TRBJ1-5, with D hard to call. The CDR3 consists of 15 residues. Germline V gene lookup returns CDR1 SGDLS and CDR2 YYNGEE. The V end lost 5 bases, the J end lost 6 bases, and 18 bases lay between the germline ends. CDR3 in DNA: TGTGCCAGCAGTGCGGACGGGAGCTCCTTTCAGCCCCAGCATTTT. This encodes CASSADGSSFQPQHF. The full variable domain, completed using reference TRBV9 and TRBJ1-5, is DSGVTQTPKHLITATGQRVTLRCSPRSGDLSVYWYQQSLDQGLQFLIQYYNGEERAKGNILERFSAQQFPDLHSELNLSSLELGDSALYFCASSADGSSFQPQHFGDGTRLSIL.

The rearrangement joins TRBV5-1 to TRBJ2-7; the D is unclear. The CDR3 spans 14 residues. Between the trimmed V and J ends, which lost 1 base and 3 bases, there was a span of 11 bases. CDR1 and CDR2 (germline): SGHRS, YFSETQ. The CDR3 bases are TGCGCCAGCAGCTTGTATGGTTCGGGCTACGAGCAGTACTTC. This encodes CASSLYGSGYEQYF.

The chain uses TRBV28 and TRBJ2-7; 10 nucleotides match TRBD2. Unmatched junction bases numbered 3, after V lost 5 bases and J lost 2 bases. Per the germline V gene, CDR1 is MDHEN and CDR2 is SYDVKM. This CDR3 has 14 amino acids. CDR3 residues: CASSRAGGTYEQYF. The CDR3 DNA sequence: TGTGCCAGCAGTAGAGCGGGGGGGACCTACGAGCAGTACTTC. Full variable domain (remainder filled in from reference TRBV28 and TRBJ2-7): DVKVTQSSRYLVKRTGEKVFLECVQDMDHENMFWYRQDPGLGLRLIYFSYDVKMKEKGDIPEGYSVSREKKERFSLILESASTNQTSMYLCASSRAGGTYEQYFGPGTRLTVT.

The genes are TRBV2 and TRBJ1-6, with D maybe TRBD1 (5 bases). Trimming took off 2 bases at V and 8 bases at J, with 10 bases between the two ends. Germline loops: CDR1 SNHLY, CDR2 FYNNEI. The CDR3 contains 14 residues. The CDR3 DNA sequence: TGTGCCAGCAGTGAAAGGGGTGAGGATTCACCCCTCCACTTT. This codes for CASSERGEDSPLHF.

Worth noting for this clone: This sample includes further DNA sequences coding for the same CDR3. The rearrangement links TRBV18 to TRBJ1-2; 8 nucleotides match TRBD1. This CDR3 comprises 13 residues. V lost 3 bases and J lost 3; bases outside the gene matches: 0. The germline V gene encodes CDR1 KGHSH and CDR2 LQKENI. The CDR3 spells CASSPDRDYGYTF. The CDR3 DNA reads TGTGCCAGCTCACCGGACAGGGACTATGGCTACACCTTC.

V is TRBV9 and J is TRBJ2-2; a possible D gene is TRBD2 (5 bases). The CDR3 length is 14 residues. The germline V gene encodes CDR1 SGDLS and CDR2 YYNGEE. Trimming took 3 bases from V and 3 from J, leaving 9 bases between them. The CDR3 DNA follows: TGTGCCAGCAGCGCCGGGATTTACACCGGGGAGCTGTTTTTT. Amino acids: CASSAGIYTGELFF.

The chain is built from TRBV30 and TRBJ1-2, with D tentatively TRBD1 (5 bases). V shed 8 bases and J shed 5 bases, with 24 bases lying between them. CDR3 length: 15 residues. Germline V gene sequence: CDR1 GTSNPN, CDR2 SVGIG (reference sequence). CDR3 nucleotides: TGTGCCGGGGTGGGCGCAGGGCTCCCTCCATATGGCTACACCTTC. Translated: CAGVGAGLPPYGYTF. Complete variable domain (other parts from reference TRBV30 and TRBJ1-2): SQTIHQWPATLVQPVGSPLSLECTVEGTSNPNLYWYRQAAGRGLQLLFYSVGIGQISSEVPQNLSASRPQDRQFILSSKKLLLSDSGFYLCAGVGAGLPPYGYTFGSGTRLTVV.

The rearrangement uses TRBV25-1 and TRBJ2-7; perhaps TRBD2 as D (5 bases). This CDR3 comprises 15 residues. The germline V and J ends were trimmed by 4 bases and 3 bases, with 16 bases remaining between them. CDR1 MGHDK and CDR2 SYGVNS come from the germline V gene. The CDR3 DNA reads TGTGCCAGCAGTGGTTTCTTGGACGGGAACTACGAGCAGTACTTC. Residues: CASSGFLDGNYEQYF.

This sequence joins TRBV5-4 and TRBJ1-1; D is uncertain. The CDR3 has 12 residues. The V gene's germline CDR1 is SGHNT and CDR2 YYREEE (reference sequence). V shed 0 bases and J shed 5 bases, with 5 bases lying between them. The CDR3 protein is CASSLVSTEAFF. The DNA of the CDR3 is TGTGCCAGCAGCTTGGTATCTACTGAAGCTTTCTTT.

V is TRBV7-8 and J is TRBJ2-7; 7 bases agree with TRBD1. Per the germline V gene, CDR1 is SGHVS and CDR2 is FQNEAQ. V shed 4 bases and J 2 bases; nucleotides not matched to a gene: 8. The CDR3 has 15 residues. This chain's CDR3 is CASSSLTGNPYEQYF. The DNA of the CDR3 is TGTGCCAGCAGCTCCTTGACAGGGAACCCCTACGAGCAGTACTTC.

This sequence joins TRBV7-3 and TRBJ2-7, with TRBD2 matching over 10 bases. The CDR3 length is 15 residues. The germline gives CDR1 SGHTA, CDR2 FQGTGA. V shed 0 bases, J shed 4 bases, and the junction held 3 bases outside the gene matches. CDR3 bases: TGTGCCAGCAGCTTAACCTCTAGCGGGAGTTACGAGCAGTACTTC. It codes for CASSLTSSGSYEQYF. The complete variable domain, with remaining parts taken from reference TRBV7-3 and TRBJ2-7, reads GAGVSQTPSNKVTEKGKYVELRCDPISGHTALYWYRQSLGQGPEFLIYFQGTGAADDSGLPNDRFFAVRPEGSVSTLKIQRTERGDSAVYLCASSLTSSGSYEQYFGPGTRLTVT.

The V call is TRBV2, the J call TRBJ2-1, with 10 bases fitting TRBD2. With 7 bases clipped from V and 0 bases from J, the junction kept 15 bases outside the gene matches. The CDR3 covers 19 residues. The germline gives CDR1 SNHLY, CDR2 FYNNEI. The CDR3 is CASNTVRLAGAGSYNEQFF. The CDR3 nucleotides read TGTGCCAGCAACACCGTCCGGCTAGCGGGGGCCGGCTCCTACAATGAGCAGTTCTTC.

The V and J genes are TRBV6-4 and TRBJ1-2; possible D gene TRBD1, 6 bases. The CDR3 is 17 residues long. V lost 0 bases and J 4 bases, leaving 18 bases between the germline ends. CDR1 is MRHNA and CDR2 is SNTAGT in the germline V gene. In DNA form, the CDR3 reads TGTGCCAGCAGTGACTCGATTGGTCTGGGGGCTTTCTATGGCTACACCTTC. Translation: CASSDSIGLGAFYGYTF.

The chain joins TRBV19 to TRBJ2-7, with D perhaps matching TRBD2 (6 bases). V was clipped by 3 bases and J by 0 bases, with 12 bases between them. Germline V gene sequence: CDR1 LNHDA, CDR2 SQIVND (reference sequence). The CDR3 length is 15 residues. CDR3 coding DNA: TGTGCCAGTAGTATGCGGGGCGAGAGCTCCTACGAGCAGTACTTC. Amino acid sequence: CASSMRGESSYEQYF.

The rearrangement links TRBV18 to TRBJ2-7; 7 nucleotides agree with TRBD1. The CDR3 contains 15 residues. The germline CDR1 and CDR2 sequences are KGHSH and LQKENI. J gave up 2 bases and V 9 bases, and 13 bases lay outside the gene matches. This chain's CDR3 is CASLTFRDSAYEQYF. Here the CDR3 DNA reads TGTGCCAGTCTCACGTTCCGGGACAGCGCCTACGAGCAGTACTTC.

The chain combines TRBV6-1 with TRBJ1-2; D unresolved. The CDR3 is made up of 13 amino acids. The V and J ends lost 4 bases and 3 bases respectively, with 9 bases between them. Germline CDR1 MNHNS, CDR2 SASEGT. The DNA for the CDR3 is TGTGCCAGCAGTGTATATGTCGACTATGGCTACACCTTC. This encodes CASSVYVDYGYTF.